This TCR beta chain emerged from a study of cytomegalovirus exposure and HLA in healthy donors. Study findings and constraints: Excluded: some indistinguishable V segments such as TRBV6-2 and TRBV6-3. Generally TCR sequences proved uncommon, though certain public TCRs appeared in numerous donors.

The CDR3 consists of 14 residues. Germline CDR1 reads SGHVS; CDR2 reads FQNEAQ. Trimming took 5 bases from V and 8 from J; bases not matched to a gene: 11. As to this clone: As yet, its antigen is unknown.

PCR used 60 Vbeta primers and 13 Jbeta primers. Sequenced by immunoSEQ multiplex PCR; TCRdb stores in-frame clones only, minus some. Of tens of thousands of clones listed, 63% are singletons. The sample comprised PBMCs. The chain is built from TRBV7-8 and TRBJ1-2; 7 nucleotides align to TRBD1. This clonotype originated in a woman in her thirties in good health and CMV-seronegative. The CDR3 loop reads CASSRRQGLEGYTF. For the CDR3, the DNA is TGTGCCAGCAGCCGACGACAGGGCTTAGAAGGCTACACCTTC.